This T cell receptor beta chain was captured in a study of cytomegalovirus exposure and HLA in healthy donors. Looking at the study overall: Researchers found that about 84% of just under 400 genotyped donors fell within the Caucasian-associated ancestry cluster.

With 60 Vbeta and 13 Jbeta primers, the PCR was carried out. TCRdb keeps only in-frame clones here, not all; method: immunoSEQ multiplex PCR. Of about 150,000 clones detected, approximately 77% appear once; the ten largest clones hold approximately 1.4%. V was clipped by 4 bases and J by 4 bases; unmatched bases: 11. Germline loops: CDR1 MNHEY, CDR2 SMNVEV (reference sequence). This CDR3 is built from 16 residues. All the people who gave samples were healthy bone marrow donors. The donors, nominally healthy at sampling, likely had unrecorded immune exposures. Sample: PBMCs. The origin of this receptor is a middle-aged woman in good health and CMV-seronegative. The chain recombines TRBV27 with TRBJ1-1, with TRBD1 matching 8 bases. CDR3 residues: CASSSGTGGSSTEAFF. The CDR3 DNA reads TGTGCCAGCAGTTCCGGGACAGGCGGTTCGAGCACTGAAGCTTTCTTT.